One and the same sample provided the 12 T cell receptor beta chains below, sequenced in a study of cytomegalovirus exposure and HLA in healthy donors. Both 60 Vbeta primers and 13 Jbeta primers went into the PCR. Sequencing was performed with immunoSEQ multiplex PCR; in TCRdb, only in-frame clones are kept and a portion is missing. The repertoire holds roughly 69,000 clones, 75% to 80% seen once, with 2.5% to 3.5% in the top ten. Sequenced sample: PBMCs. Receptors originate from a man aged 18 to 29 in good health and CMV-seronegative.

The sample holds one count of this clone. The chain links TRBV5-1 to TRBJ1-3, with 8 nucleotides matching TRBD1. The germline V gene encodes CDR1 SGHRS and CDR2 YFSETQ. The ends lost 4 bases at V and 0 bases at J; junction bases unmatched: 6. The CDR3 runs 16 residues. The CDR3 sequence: CASSAGQASSGNTIYF. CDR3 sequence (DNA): TGCGCCAGCAGCGCGGGACAGGCGAGCTCTGGAAACACCATATATTTT. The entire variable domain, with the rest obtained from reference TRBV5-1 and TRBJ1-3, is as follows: KAGVTQTPRYLIKTRGQQVTLSCSPISGHRSVSWYQQTPGQGLQFLFEYFSETQRNKGNFPGRFSGRQFSNSRSEMNVSTLELGDSALYLCASSAGQASSGNTIYFGEGSWLTVV.

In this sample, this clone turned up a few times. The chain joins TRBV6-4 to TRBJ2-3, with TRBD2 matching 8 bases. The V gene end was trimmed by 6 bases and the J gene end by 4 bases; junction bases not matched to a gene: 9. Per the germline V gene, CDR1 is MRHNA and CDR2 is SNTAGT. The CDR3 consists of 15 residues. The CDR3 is CASSSSGGGADTQYF. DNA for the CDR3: TGTGCCAGCAGCTCCAGCGGGGGCGGGGCAGATACGCAGTATTTT.

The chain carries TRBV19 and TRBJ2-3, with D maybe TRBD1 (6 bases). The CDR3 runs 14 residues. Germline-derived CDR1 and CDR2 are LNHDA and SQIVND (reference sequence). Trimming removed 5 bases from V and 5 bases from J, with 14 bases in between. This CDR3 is CASSPQDSQDTQYF. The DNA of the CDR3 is TGTGCCAGTAGTCCTCAGGACAGTCAAGATACGCAGTATTTT.

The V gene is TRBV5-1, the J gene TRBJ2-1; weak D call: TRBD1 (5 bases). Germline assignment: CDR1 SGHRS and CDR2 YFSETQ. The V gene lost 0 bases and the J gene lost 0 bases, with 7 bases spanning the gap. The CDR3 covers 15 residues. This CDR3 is CASSLGQSSYNEQFF. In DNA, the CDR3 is TGCGCCAGCAGCTTGGGACAGAGCTCCTACAATGAGCAGTTCTTC.

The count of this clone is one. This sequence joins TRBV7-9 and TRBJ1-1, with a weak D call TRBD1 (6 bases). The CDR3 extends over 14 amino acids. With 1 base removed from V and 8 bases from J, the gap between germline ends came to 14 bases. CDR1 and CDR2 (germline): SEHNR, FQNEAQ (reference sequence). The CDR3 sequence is CASSLDQRGQEAFF. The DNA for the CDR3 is TGTGCCAGCAGCTTAGATCAAAGGGGACAAGAAGCTTTCTTT.

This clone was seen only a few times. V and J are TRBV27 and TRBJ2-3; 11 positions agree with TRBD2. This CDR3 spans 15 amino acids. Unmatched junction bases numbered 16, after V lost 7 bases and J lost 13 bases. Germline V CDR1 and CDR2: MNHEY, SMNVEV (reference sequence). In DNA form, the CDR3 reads TGTGCCAGCACCTATTCCATTAGCGGGGGGGGCTACAAGTATTTT. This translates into CASTYSISGGGYKYF.

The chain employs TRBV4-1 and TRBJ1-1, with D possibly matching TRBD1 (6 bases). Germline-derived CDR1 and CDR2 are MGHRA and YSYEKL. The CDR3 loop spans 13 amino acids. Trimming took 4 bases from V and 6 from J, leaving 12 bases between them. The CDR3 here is CASSLKQGAEAFF. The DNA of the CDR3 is TGCGCCAGCAGCCTCAAACAGGGTGCTGAAGCTTTCTTT.

The CDR3 is CAIRAAGAGDTQYF. Written as DNA, the CDR3 is TGTGCCATCAGGGCTGCGGGGGCTGGAGATACGCAGTATTTT. This rearrangement joins TRBV10-3 to TRBJ2-3; weak D call: TRBD2 (7 bases). The CDR3 has 14 amino acids. V was shortened by 6 bases and J by 5 bases, with 15 bases between the two germline ends. Germline V gives CDR1 ENHRY, CDR2 SYGVKD.

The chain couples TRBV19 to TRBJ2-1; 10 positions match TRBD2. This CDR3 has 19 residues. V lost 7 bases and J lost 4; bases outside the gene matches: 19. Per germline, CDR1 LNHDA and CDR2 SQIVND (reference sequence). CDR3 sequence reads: CASTPRGPGSGGLYNEQFF. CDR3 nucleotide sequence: TGTGCCAGTACTCCCAGGGGGCCGGGTAGCGGGGGGCTTTACAATGAGCAGTTCTTC.

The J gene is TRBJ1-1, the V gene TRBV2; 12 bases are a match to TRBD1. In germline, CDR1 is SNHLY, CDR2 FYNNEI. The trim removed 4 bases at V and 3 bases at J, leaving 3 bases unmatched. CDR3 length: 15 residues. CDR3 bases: TGTGCCAGCAGTGGGGACAGGGGGCATGACACTGAAGCTTTCTTT. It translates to CASSGDRGHDTEAFF.

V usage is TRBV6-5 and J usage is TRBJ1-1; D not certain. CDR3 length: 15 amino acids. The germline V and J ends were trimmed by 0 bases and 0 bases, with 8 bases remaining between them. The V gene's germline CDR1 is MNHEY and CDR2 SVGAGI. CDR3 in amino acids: CASSYSPGMNTEAFF. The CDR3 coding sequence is TGTGCCAGCAGTTACTCGCCAGGTATGAACACTGAAGCTTTCTTT.

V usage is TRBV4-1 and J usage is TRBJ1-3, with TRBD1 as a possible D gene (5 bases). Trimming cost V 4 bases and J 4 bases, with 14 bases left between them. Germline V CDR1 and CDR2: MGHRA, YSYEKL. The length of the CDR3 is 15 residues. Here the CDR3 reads CASSLTGPIGNTIYF. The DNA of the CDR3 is TGCGCCAGCAGCCTTACAGGTCCAATCGGAAACACCATATATTTT.